What follows are 8 T cell receptor beta chains derived from one specimen sequenced in a study of OX40 agonist ivuxolimab in advanced cancers. TCRdb keeps only in-frame clones here, not all; method: immunoSEQ multiplex PCR. The data contain around 44,000 clones, 75% to 90% of them singletons. The sample was CD4+ or CD8+ T cells sorted from blood, taken in a trial of the OX40 agonist ivuxolimab. The receptor set was obtained from an adult with an advanced solid tumor such as melanoma, head and neck, liver or kidney cancer.

CDR3 sequence reads: CASSDVQGKQFF. In DNA form, the CDR3 reads TGTGCCAGCAGTGACGTCCAGGGGAAGCAGTTCTTC. The chain couples TRBV6-1 to TRBJ2-1; TRBD1 might be the D (6 bases). The CDR3 has 12 residues. V gave up 3 bases and J gave up 11 bases, with 11 bases separating them. In germline, CDR1 is MNHNS, CDR2 SASEGT.

The rearrangement links TRBV29-1 to TRBJ2-2; D gene uncertain. The CDR3 length is 14 residues. V lost 7 bases, J lost 1 base, and 13 bases lay in between. CDR1 and CDR2 from the germline V gene are SQVTM and ANQGSEA. DNA of the CDR3: TGCAGCGCTGCCCCCGCTATGAACACCGGGGAGCTGTTTTTT. This translates into CSAAPAMNTGELFF.

CDR3 amino acids: CASMEIANYGYTF. CDR3 sequence (DNA): TGTGCCAGCATGGAAATAGCTAACTATGGCTACACCTTC. The V and J genes are TRBV2 and TRBJ1-2; D unclear. Per the germline V gene, CDR1 is SNHLY and CDR2 is FYNNEI. V shed 7 bases and J shed 0 bases, with 9 bases lying between them. The CDR3 is made up of 13 amino acids. The whole variable domain, remainder taken from reference TRBV2 and TRBJ1-2, is EPEVTQTPSHQVTQMGQEVILRCVPISNHLYFYWYRQILGQKVEFLVSFYNNEISEKSEIFDDQFSVERPDGSNFTLKIRSTKLEDSAMYFCASMEIANYGYTFGSGTRLTVV.

The rearrangement links TRBV7-9 to TRBJ2-1; 7 nucleotides match TRBD2. This CDR3 spans 15 amino acids. CDR1 and CDR2 (germline): SEHNR, FQNEAQ (reference sequence). V gave up 4 bases and J gave up 0 bases; unmatched junction bases: 3. CDR3 sequence reads: CASSSGGSSYNEQFF. The DNA for the CDR3 is TGTGCCAGCAGCTCGGGCGGGAGCTCCTACAATGAGCAGTTCTTC.

The V and J genes are TRBV27 and TRBJ1-2; 10 bases are shared with TRBD1. V gave up 4 bases and J gave up 7 bases; unmatched junction bases: 12. The CDR3 sequence is 16 residues long. The germline gives CDR1 MNHEY, CDR2 SMNVEV (reference sequence). The CDR3 nucleotides are TGTGCCAGCAGTTCCCAAATTGACAGGGGGCGCGGTGGCTACACCTTC. It translates to CASSSQIDRGRGGYTF.

V and J are TRBV27 and TRBJ2-7, with 9 nucleotides matching TRBD1. Germline trimming cut 6 bases from V and 3 bases from J; bases unmatched to any gene: 6. This CDR3 spans 14 amino acids. Germline-derived CDR1 and CDR2 are MNHEY and SMNVEV (reference sequence). Here the CDR3 DNA reads TGTGCCAGCAGATTGAACAGGGGGCTCTACGAGCAGTACTTC. Translation: CASRLNRGLYEQYF.

The chain recombines TRBV10-2 with TRBJ2-7, with 9 bases that match TRBD2. The CDR3 has 16 amino acids. V shed 4 bases, J shed 5 bases, and the junction held 12 bases outside the gene matches. Germline assignment: CDR1 WSHSY and CDR2 SAAADI. Here the CDR3 reads CASSGGAGTSFHEQYF. Here the CDR3 DNA reads TGCGCCAGCAGTGGGGGGGCGGGGACTAGCTTCCACGAGCAGTACTTC.

J is TRBJ2-3 and V is TRBV2, with TRBD1 matching over 7 bases. In germline, CDR1 is SNHLY, CDR2 FYNNEI. The V gene end was trimmed by 4 bases and the J gene end by 1 base; junction bases not matched to a gene: 8. The CDR3 totals 16 residues. In DNA, the CDR3 is TGTGCCAGCAGTGCGAACAGGGGTAGGGGCACAGATACGCAGTATTTT. Its protein is CASSANRGRGTDTQYF.